The 31 T cell receptor beta chains listed next were all sequenced from one sample in a study of CD8 T cells in Susac syndrome. RNA, at about 0.45 to 1 ug, was reverse transcribed with random hexamers. TCRdb re-called the immunoSEQ multiplex PCR reads through MiXCR, storing one row per CDR3 protein. Of some 200,000 distinct CDR3 sequences in the sample, 95% were seen once. Sequenced sample: CD4+ T cells from PBMCs. These receptors all come from a human donor with multiple sclerosis.

V gene TRBV15 combines with J gene TRBJ2-7; D might be TRBD1 (6 bases). The germline V and J ends were trimmed by 1 base and 6 bases, with 16 bases remaining between them. Germline assignment: CDR1 LNHNV and CDR2 YYDKDF (reference sequence). The CDR3 has 15 amino acids. In DNA, the CDR3 is TGTGCCACCAGCAGAGTAAGGATAGGGGGTCGCGAGCAGTACTTC. Translating gives CATSRVRIGGREQYF. Looking up the rest from reference TRBV15 and TRBJ2-7 gives the full variable domain: DAMVIQNPRYQVTQFGKPVTLSCSQTLNHNVMYWYQQKSSQAPKLLFHYYDKDFNNEADTPDNFQSRRPNTSFCFLDIRSPGLGDTAMYLCATSRVRIGGREQYFGPGTRLTVT.

The chain employs TRBV11-2 and TRBJ1-1; 8 nucleotides line up with TRBD1. The V segment lost 5 bases and the J segment 1 base; nucleotides outside the gene matches: 6. Germline V gene sequence: CDR1 SGHAT, CDR2 FQNNGV. The CDR3 is made up of 15 amino acids. The CDR3 bases are TGTGCCAGCAGCCCTCGGACAGGGACGAACACTGAAGCTTTCTTT. This encodes CASSPRTGTNTEAFF.

V gene TRBV5-1 combines with J gene TRBJ1-6; possible D gene TRBD1, 6 bases. V lost 4 bases and J lost 3, with 8 bases in between. Per germline, CDR1 SGHRS and CDR2 YFSETQ. This CDR3 has 14 amino acids. The CDR3 protein is CASSRDIYNSPLHF. CDR3 coding DNA: TGCGCCAGCAGCCGGGACATCTATAATTCACCCCTCCACTTT.

This chain links TRBV13 with TRBJ2-2; 10 bases align to TRBD1. V lost 5 bases to trimming and J lost 3 bases; unmatched junction nucleotides: 6. Germline V gene sequence: CDR1 PRHDT, CDR2 FYEKMQ (reference sequence). The CDR3 is 16 residues long. The CDR3 region has the DNA TGTGCCAGCAGCCCGCCCGACAGGGGGCACACCGGGGAGCTGTTTTTT. This gives the protein CASSPPDRGHTGELFF.

The chain's CDR3 is CASSQAGTSGTGEQYF. As DNA, the CDR3 is TGTGCCAGCAGCCAAGCCGGGACTAGCGGGACCGGCGAGCAGTACTTC. The chain joins TRBV4-2 to TRBJ2-7; 13 bases are shared with TRBD2. Trimming removed 1 base from V and 6 bases from J; junction bases left unmatched: 6. This CDR3 region has 16 residues. Germline V lookup: CDR1 LGHNA, CDR2 YNFKEQ.

As concerns this clonotype: An end of the junction differs from the germline gene, which may be a read error. The CDR3 DNA reads as TGTGCCCGTAGAACTGGACAGGGTAAGGCTCAGCCCCAGCATTTT. This gives the protein CARRTGQGKAQPQHF. J is TRBJ1-5 and V is TRBV19, with 8 nucleotides matching TRBD1. CDR1 is LNHDA and CDR2 is SQIVND in the germline V gene (reference sequence). The CDR3 consists of 15 residues.

This sequence joins TRBV18 and TRBJ2-3, with 12 bases aligning to TRBD2. The junction had 6 bases not matched to a gene; V was cut back by 5 bases and J by 6 bases. Per germline, CDR1 KGHSH and CDR2 LQKENI. CDR3 length equals 15 residues. In nucleotides, the CDR3 is TGTGCCAGCTCAGCGACTAGCGGGAGTCGGGATACGCAGTATTTT. Its protein is CASSATSGSRDTQYF.

This chain uses TRBV7-9 with TRBJ1-1; D is uncertain. Germline lookup yields CDR1 SEHNR and CDR2 FQNEAQ (reference sequence). Trimming pared 2 bases from V and 0 bases from J, leaving 10 bases between. This CDR3 spans 15 amino acids. CDR3 protein: CASSLPRGLNTEAFF. The CDR3 nucleotides read TGTGCCAGCAGCTTACCCCGCGGACTGAACACTGAAGCTTTCTTT.

This chain connects TRBV7-9 to TRBJ2-1; 7 bases are shared with TRBD2. With 5 bases clipped from V and 5 bases from J, the junction kept 9 bases outside the gene matches. CDR1 is SEHNR and CDR2 is FQNEAQ in the germline V gene (reference sequence). The CDR3 length is 15 residues. In DNA form, the CDR3 reads TGTGCCAGCAGCCCCCGGGCGGGGGAAAACAATGAGCAGTTCTTC. This translates into CASSPRAGENNEQFF.

The table lists this clonotype with a count of one. The genes are TRBV7-9 and TRBJ2-1; possible D gene TRBD2, 5 bases. CDR1 is SEHNR, CDR2 FQNEAQ, per germline (reference sequence). V lost 1 base and J 8 bases, leaving 12 bases between the germline ends. The CDR3 has 14 residues. The CDR3, as DNA: TGTGCCAGCAGCTTAGTACGAGGGCACCATGAGCAGTTCTTC. Translated, it gives CASSLVRGHHEQFF.

This chain uses TRBV6-4 with TRBJ2-1; possibly TRBD2 for D (6 bases). CDR1 and CDR2 (germline): MRHNA, SNTAGT. V lost 0 bases and J 5 bases, leaving 14 bases between the germline ends. The CDR3 totals 16 residues. Written as DNA, the CDR3 is TGTGCCAGCAGTGACTCGTTGAGACTAGTGCACAATGAGCAGTTCTTC. This encodes CASSDSLRLVHNEQFF.

The CDR3 coding sequence is TGCAGTGCTGGAGGACAGCGAGCCTACAATGAGCAGTTCTTC. Protein product: CSAGGQRAYNEQFF. The chain couples TRBV20-1 to TRBJ2-1; possibly TRBD1 for D (6 bases). V shed 5 bases and J shed 2 bases, with 13 bases lying between them. The CDR3 is 14 residues long. Germline lookup yields CDR1 DFQATT and CDR2 SNEGSKA (reference sequence).

This chain links TRBV12-3 or TRBV12-4 with TRBJ1-2, with TRBD1 matching 8 bases. The CDR3 runs to 17 residues. With V trimmed by 5 bases and J by 1 base, 12 bases remained unmatched. This CDR3 reads CASSPGPAGQVNYGYTF. The DNA for the CDR3 is TGTGCCAGCAGTCCGGGACCCGCGGGACAGGTTAACTATGGCTACACCTTC.

The DNA of the CDR3 is TGCGCCAGCTCCCGGGACGGACTCTCCTACGAGCAGTACTTC. Translating gives CASSRDGLSYEQYF. This chain joins TRBV5-1 and TRBJ2-7; D possibly matches TRBD1 or TRBD2 (5 bases each). Germline CDR1 and CDR2: SGHRS and YFSETQ. V was cut by 7 bases and J by 0 bases, with 14 bases left in between. The CDR3 is 14 residues long.

This rearrangement joins TRBV11-2 to TRBJ2-5; 8 bases match TRBD1. Germline V gene lookup returns CDR1 SGHAT and CDR2 FQNNGV. The CDR3 contains 15 residues. The V and J ends lost 4 bases and 4 bases, in that order; junction bases with no gene match: 8. The CDR3 here is CASSSHQGAGETQYF. DNA for the CDR3: TGTGCCAGCAGCTCCCACCAGGGGGCAGGAGAGACCCAGTACTTC.

The chain links TRBV20-1 to TRBJ2-3; TRBD1 matches at 7 bases. The CDR3 runs to 13 residues. CDR1 and CDR2 (germline): DFQATT, SNEGSKA (reference sequence). After removal of 3 bases from V and 4 bases from J, the junction contained 4 bases not matched to a gene. The CDR3 is CSASMQGADTQYF. DNA of the CDR3: TGCAGTGCTAGTATGCAGGGGGCAGATACGCAGTATTTT.

The chain uses TRBV20-1 and TRBJ1-3, with unresolved D. With 4 bases removed from V and 0 bases from J, the gap between germline ends came to 10 bases. CDR1 is DFQATT, CDR2 SNEGSKA, per germline (reference sequence). The CDR3 loop spans 14 amino acids. Written as DNA, the CDR3 is TGCAGTGCTAAGCAATCAGACTCTGGAAACACCATATATTTT. As protein: CSAKQSDSGNTIYF.

The chain combines TRBV29-1 with TRBJ2-5; TRBD2 matches 7 bases. This CDR3 is built from 12 residues. Germline CDR1 reads SQVTM; CDR2 reads ANQGSEA. J lost 5 bases, V lost 4 bases, and 4 bases had no gene match. CDR3 coding DNA: TGCAGCGTTGCTAGCGGCAGGGAGACCCAGTACTTC. This translates into CSVASGRETQYF.

V usage is TRBV6-5 and J usage is TRBJ1-5, with 9 bases matching TRBD1. Germline V gene lookup returns CDR1 MNHEY and CDR2 SVGAGI. The length of the CDR3 is 15 residues. The V and J ends lost 7 bases and 6 bases, in that order; junction bases with no gene match: 10. CDR3 sequence: CASNRDRDSSQPQHF. The CDR3 coding sequence is TGTGCCAGCAATAGGGACAGGGATAGTAGTCAGCCCCAGCATTTT.

The chain employs TRBV5-4 and TRBJ2-3, with unresolved D. The germline V gene has CDR1 SGHNT and CDR2 YYREEE (reference sequence). The CDR3 consists of 13 residues. Between the trimmed V and J ends, which lost 4 bases and 6 bases, there was a span of 12 bases. CDR3 region: CASSPIRADTQYF. The CDR3 DNA reads TGTGCCAGCAGCCCTATTCGGGCCGATACGCAGTATTTT. Variable domain in full (rest from reference TRBV5-4 and TRBJ2-3): ETGVTQSPTHLIKTRGQQVTLRCSSQSGHNTVSWYQQALGQGPQFIFQYYREEENGRGNFPPRFSGLQFPNYSSELNVNALELDDSALYLCASSPIRADTQYFGPGTRLTVL.

The V and J genes are TRBV6-1 and TRBJ2-1; D may be TRBD2 (6 bases). CDR1 is MNHNS, CDR2 SASEGT, per germline. The CDR3 consists of 11 residues. V lost 7 bases and J lost 13, with 14 bases in between. The CDR3 DNA reads as TGTGCCAGCATCTGGGGACTGGTTCAGTTCTTC. This gives the protein CASIWGLVQFF.

CDR3 loop: CASTGRAMSNEQFF. The DNA of the CDR3 is TGTGCCAGCACGGGGAGGGCCATGTCAAATGAGCAGTTCTTC. The rearrangement links TRBV11-2 to TRBJ2-1; TRBD2 matches 7 bases. V lost 7 bases to trimming and J lost 7 bases; unmatched junction nucleotides: 10. In germline, CDR1 is SGHAT, CDR2 FQNNGV. This CDR3 has 14 residues. The variable domain in full, completed from reference TRBV11-2 and TRBJ2-1, reads EAGVAQSPRYKIIEKRQSVAFWCNPISGHATLYWYQQILGQGPKLLIQFQNNGVVDDSQLPKDRFSAERLKGVDSTLKIQPAKLEDSAVYLCASTGRAMSNEQFFGPGTRLTVL.

V usage is TRBV9 and J usage is TRBJ2-7, with D hard to call. V lost 0 bases to trimming and J lost 5 bases, with 6 bases between them. The germline CDR1 and CDR2 sequences are SGDLS and YYNGEE. This CDR3 comprises 12 residues. The CDR3 here is CASSVVSDEQYF. CDR3 in DNA: TGTGCCAGCAGCGTAGTCAGCGACGAGCAGTACTTC.

The CDR3, as DNA: TGTGCCATCAGTACCAGGGTTAATGGCTACACCTTC. It is translated as CAISTRVNGYTF. This chain uses TRBV10-3 with TRBJ1-2; D possibly corresponds to TRBD1 (5 bases). The CDR3 has 12 residues. The V gene lost 5 bases and the J gene lost 6 bases, with 10 bases spanning the gap. The germline CDR1 and CDR2 sequences are ENHRY and SYGVKD.

The V and J genes are TRBV12-3 or TRBV12-4 and TRBJ2-7; no definite D call. V shed 6 bases and J shed 6 bases, with 9 bases lying between them. This CDR3 has 11 amino acids. The CDR3 region has the DNA TGTGCCAGCAGCGATAGGAGCGAGCAGTACTTC. Residues: CASSDRSEQYF.

DNA for the CDR3: TGTGCCAGTAGTAGTGCAGGGTATGGCTACACCTTC. Its protein is CASSSAGYGYTF. This chain links TRBV19 with TRBJ1-2; D is possibly TRBD1 (5 bases). The ends were cut back, 4 bases at V and 5 bases at J, with 8 bases in the middle. CDR3 size: 12 residues. Germline CDR1 is LNHDA and CDR2 is SQIVND (reference sequence). Filled out from reference TRBV19 and TRBJ1-2, the complete variable domain reads DGGITQSPKYLFRKEGQNVTLSCEQNLNHDAMYWYRQDPGQGLRLIYYSQIVNDFQKGDIAEGYSVSREKKESFPLTVTSAQKNPTAFYLCASSSAGYGYTFGSGTRLTVV.

The gene calls are TRBV4-1 and TRBJ2-7; 8 nucleotides agree with TRBD2. In germline, CDR1 is MGHRA, CDR2 YSYEKL. This CDR3 is built from 14 residues. Trimming at V came to 1 base and at J to 6 bases, leaving 5 bases not matched to a gene. The CDR3 loop reads CASSQVAGGREQYF. CDR3 nucleotides: TGCGCCAGCAGCCAAGTCGCGGGAGGTCGCGAGCAGTACTTC.

The genes are TRBV29-1 and TRBJ2-1; tentatively, D is TRBD2 (6 bases). In germline, CDR1 is SQVTM, CDR2 ANQGSEA. CDR3 size: 10 residues. The V end lost 3 bases, the J end lost 12 bases, and 9 bases lay between the germline ends. The CDR3 nucleotides read TGCAGCGTTGAGGTCGGGGGGCAGTTCTTC. Amino acid sequence: CSVEVGGQFF.

The chain joins TRBV10-3 to TRBJ2-5; 11 positions match TRBD1. The germline CDR1 and CDR2 sequences are ENHRY and SYGVKD. The V segment lost 10 bases and the J segment 2 bases; nucleotides outside the gene matches: 12. This CDR3 has 16 residues. The CDR3 reads CATGQGAPRGQETQYF. The CDR3 DNA reads as TGTGCCACCGGACAGGGGGCCCCTCGTGGTCAAGAGACCCAGTACTTC.

V usage is TRBV7-9 and J usage is TRBJ2-4, with D perhaps TRBD2 (6 bases). The CDR3 runs to 15 residues. V was cut by 5 bases and J by 3 bases, with 14 bases left in between. Germline V CDR1 and CDR2: SEHNR, FQNEAQ (reference sequence). DNA of the CDR3: TGTGCCAGCAGCCATAGCCGGAGGGACAAAAACATTCAGTACTTC. Translation: CASSHSRRDKNIQYF.

The chain has TRBV20-1 and TRBJ2-3; no definite D call. This CDR3 has 15 amino acids. Trimming left V 0 bases short and J 2 bases short, with 12 bases between. Per the germline V gene, CDR1 is DFQATT and CDR2 is SNEGSKA (reference sequence). For the CDR3, the DNA is TGCAGTGCTAGAGATCTTTTGCACATCACAGATACGCAGTATTTT. Its protein product is CSARDLLHITDTQYF.